These 14 T cell receptor beta chains share one sample of origin, sequenced in a study of T cell changes during pregnancy in multiple sclerosis. Sequencing used immunoSEQ multiplex PCR; TCRdb keeps in-frame clones, though not all of them. The sample yields about 59,000 clones, 90% to 95% seen once. The sample was CD4+ T cells from peripheral blood mononuclear cells, taken before pregnancy. The source is a female donor with multiple sclerosis, enrolled in a pregnancy study.

The CDR3 nucleotides read TGTGCCAGCAGCGCGAACGGACAGAATAATTCACCCCTCCACTTT. It encodes CASSANGQNNSPLHF. The chain joins TRBV2 to TRBJ1-6; D is perhaps TRBD1 (6 bases). Germline V CDR1 and CDR2: SNHLY, FYNNEI. CDR3 length equals 15 residues. V gave up 6 bases and J gave up 5 bases, with 14 bases separating them. Supplemented by reference TRBV2 and TRBJ1-6, the full variable domain reads EPEVTQTPSHQVTQMGQEVILRCVPISNHLYFYWYRQILGQKVEFLVSFYNNEISEKSEIFDDQFSVERPDGSNFTLKIRSTKLEDSAMYFCASSANGQNNSPLHFGNGTRLTVT.

This rearrangement joins TRBV5-1 to TRBJ1-2; 8 bases are shared with TRBD1. CDR1 is SGHRS and CDR2 is YFSETQ in the germline V gene. CDR3 length: 12 amino acids. The V segment lost 0 bases and the J segment 8 bases; nucleotides outside the gene matches: 0. CDR3 region: CASSLGTGGYTF. In DNA form, the CDR3 reads TGCGCCAGCAGCTTGGGGACAGGGGGCTACACCTTC.

The V gene is TRBV10-2, the J gene TRBJ1-4, with a tentative D call TRBD1 (5 bases). The V gene's germline CDR1 is WSHSY and CDR2 SAAADI. There are 14 residues in the CDR3. V was pared by 7 bases and J by 0 bases, with 9 bases between. The CDR3 protein is CASKTAATNEKLFF. CDR3 DNA: TGCGCCAGCAAGACAGCTGCAACTAATGAAAAACTGTTTTTT.

The J gene is TRBJ2-7, the V gene TRBV19; the D gene is possibly TRBD2 (5 bases). This CDR3 region has 16 residues. Germline lookup yields CDR1 LNHDA and CDR2 SQIVND (reference sequence). Trimming took off 3 bases at V and 4 bases at J, with 19 bases between the two ends. The CDR3 DNA reads TGTGCCAGTAGTATTTCGGGGAGTCGCTATTTTTACGAGCAGTACTTC. Protein sequence: CASSISGSRYFYEQYF.

The chain employs TRBV11-2 and TRBJ1-5; TRBD1 might be the D (6 bases). Germline V lookup: CDR1 SGHAT, CDR2 FQNNGV. This CDR3 is built from 14 residues. Between the trimmed V and J ends, which lost 5 bases and 6 bases, there was a span of 14 bases. The CDR3 here is CASSATGQTQPQHF. The CDR3 DNA reads as TGTGCCAGCAGCGCTACAGGACAGACTCAGCCCCAGCATTTT.

The CDR3 reads CASSEITGVWEKLFF. CDR3 in DNA: TGTGCCAGCAGTGAGATAACAGGGGTTTGGGAAAAACTGTTTTTT. The rearrangement joins TRBV25-1 to TRBJ1-4; the match to TRBD1 covers 7 bases. Germline V gene sequence: CDR1 MGHDK, CDR2 SYGVNS. V shed 3 bases and J 8 bases; nucleotides not matched to a gene: 9. The CDR3 runs 15 residues.

The V gene is TRBV19, the J gene TRBJ1-3; D not certain. CDR3 length equals 12 residues. The V gene's germline CDR1 is LNHDA and CDR2 SQIVND (reference sequence). Trimming shortened V by 4 bases and J by 5 bases, and 6 bases separated the two germline ends. CDR3 amino acids: CASSSNRNTIYF. The CDR3 coding sequence is TGTGCCAGTAGTAGTAACAGAAACACCATATATTTT. Full variable domain (outside the CDR3, taken from reference TRBV19 and TRBJ1-3): DGGITQSPKYLFRKEGQNVTLSCEQNLNHDAMYWYRQDPGQGLRLIYYSQIVNDFQKGDIAEGYSVSREKKESFPLTVTSAQKNPTAFYLCASSSNRNTIYFGEGSWLTVV.

This chain connects TRBV5-4 to TRBJ2-3, with no clear D. V was cut by 5 bases and J by 1 base, with 8 bases left in between. Germline V gives CDR1 SGHNT, CDR2 YYREEE (reference sequence). The CDR3 contains 13 residues. CDR3 sequence: CASRQPGTDTQYF. CDR3 bases: TGTGCCAGCAGACAGCCGGGCACAGATACGCAGTATTTT.

V usage is TRBV5-1 and J usage is TRBJ1-2; possible D gene TRBD1, 5 bases. CDR1 is SGHRS and CDR2 is YFSETQ in the germline V gene. This CDR3 comprises 13 residues. Trimming cost V 0 bases and J 3 bases, with 6 bases left between them. The CDR3 DNA follows: TGCGCCAGCAGCTTGGTGACAGACTATGGCTACACCTTC. Its protein is CASSLVTDYGYTF.

The chain uses TRBV27 and TRBJ2-7, with D unclear. The CDR3 totals 13 residues. The germline gives CDR1 MNHEY, CDR2 SMNVEV (reference sequence). V was pared by 0 bases and J by 6 bases, with 9 bases between. CDR3: CASSLSRGSEQYF. The CDR3 coding sequence is TGTGCCAGCAGTTTATCGCGCGGCTCCGAGCAGTACTTC.

The chain employs TRBV29-1 and TRBJ2-1; D is unresolved. With 4 bases removed from V and 3 bases from J, the gap between germline ends came to 10 bases. The CDR3 length is 13 residues. Germline V gene lookup returns CDR1 SQVTM and CDR2 ANQGSEA. Here the CDR3 reads CSVVHSGYNEQFF. The CDR3 nucleotides are TGCAGCGTTGTACATTCAGGCTACAATGAGCAGTTCTTC.

The chain joins TRBV19 to TRBJ2-1; 13 bases are a match to TRBD2. Trimming removed 9 bases from V and 4 bases from J; junction bases left unmatched: 6. Per the germline V gene, CDR1 is LNHDA and CDR2 is SQIVND (reference sequence). The CDR3 extends over 15 amino acids. The CDR3 loop is CASRLAGGPYNEQFF. CDR3 sequence (DNA): TGTGCCAGCCGACTAGCGGGAGGACCTTACAATGAGCAGTTCTTC.

The genes are TRBV14 and TRBJ2-3; 9 bases align to TRBD2. Germline loops: CDR1 SGHDN, CDR2 FVKESK. This CDR3 comprises 17 residues. V trimming: 3 bases; J trimming: 4 bases; junction bases outside the gene matches: 11. CDR3 sequence (DNA): TGTGCCAGCAGCCATCGCGGGAGGGCATTTTTATCAGATACGCAGTATTTT. Its translation: CASSHRGRAFLSDTQYF.

The chain uses TRBV29-1 and TRBJ1-2; possibly TRBD1 for D (6 bases). There are 13 residues in the CDR3. In germline, CDR1 is SQVTM, CDR2 ANQGSEA. Trimming left V 0 bases short and J 5 bases short, with 10 bases between. The CDR3 region has the DNA TGCAGCGTTGAAGATCGCCAGGGGTATGGCTACACCTTC. This encodes CSVEDRQGYGYTF.